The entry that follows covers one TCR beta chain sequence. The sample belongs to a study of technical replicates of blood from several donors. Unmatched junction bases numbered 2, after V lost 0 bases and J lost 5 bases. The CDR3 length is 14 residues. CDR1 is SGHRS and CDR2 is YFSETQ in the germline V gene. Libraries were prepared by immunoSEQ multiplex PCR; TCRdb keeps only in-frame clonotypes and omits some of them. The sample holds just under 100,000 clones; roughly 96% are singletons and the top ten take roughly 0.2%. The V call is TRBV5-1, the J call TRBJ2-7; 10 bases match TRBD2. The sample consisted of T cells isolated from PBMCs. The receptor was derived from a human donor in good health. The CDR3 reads CASSLDGLADEQYF. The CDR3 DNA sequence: TGCGCCAGCAGCTTGGATGGACTAGCGGACGAGCAGTACTTC.